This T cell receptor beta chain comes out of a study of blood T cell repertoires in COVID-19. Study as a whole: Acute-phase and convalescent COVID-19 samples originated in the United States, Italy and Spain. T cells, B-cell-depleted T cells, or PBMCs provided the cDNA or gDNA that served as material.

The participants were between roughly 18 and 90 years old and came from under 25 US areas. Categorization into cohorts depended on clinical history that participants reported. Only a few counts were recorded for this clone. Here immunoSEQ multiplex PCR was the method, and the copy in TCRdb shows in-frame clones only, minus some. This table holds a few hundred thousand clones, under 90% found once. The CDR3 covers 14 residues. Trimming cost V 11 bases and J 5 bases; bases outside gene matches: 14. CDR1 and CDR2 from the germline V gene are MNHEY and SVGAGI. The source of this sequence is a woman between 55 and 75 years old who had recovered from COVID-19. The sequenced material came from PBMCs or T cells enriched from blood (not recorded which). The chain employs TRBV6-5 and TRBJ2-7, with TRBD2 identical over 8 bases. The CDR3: CASGRSGGSHEQYF. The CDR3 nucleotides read TGTGCCTCCGGCAGGAGCGGGGGAAGCCACGAGCAGTACTTC.